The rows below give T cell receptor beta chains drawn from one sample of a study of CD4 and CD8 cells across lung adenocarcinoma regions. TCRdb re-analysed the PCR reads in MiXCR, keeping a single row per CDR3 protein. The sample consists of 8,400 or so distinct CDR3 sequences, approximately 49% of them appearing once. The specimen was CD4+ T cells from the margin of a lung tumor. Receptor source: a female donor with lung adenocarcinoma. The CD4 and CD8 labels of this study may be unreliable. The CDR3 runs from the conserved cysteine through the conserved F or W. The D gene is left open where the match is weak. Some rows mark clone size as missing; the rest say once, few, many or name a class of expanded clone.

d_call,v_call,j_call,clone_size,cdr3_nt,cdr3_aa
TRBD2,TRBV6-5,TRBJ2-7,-,TGTGCCAGCAGTTACACCGTTACGGGAGGCATACTTATCGACGAGCAGTACTTC,CASSYTVTGGILIDEQYF
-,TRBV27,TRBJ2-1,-,TGTGCCAGCAGTACCACCGGGGAGCTGTACTTT,CASSTTGELYF
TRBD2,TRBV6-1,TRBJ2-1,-,TGTGCCAGCAGTCCGGGACTAGGGACTAACAATGAGCAGTTCTTC,CASSPGLGTNNEQFF
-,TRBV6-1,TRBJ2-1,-,TGTGCCAGCAGTGAAGGAGCAGGGGGGAGCTCCTACAATGAGCAGTTCTTC,CASSEGAGGSSYNEQFF
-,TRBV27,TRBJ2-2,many,TGTGCCAGCAGTTTAGCGAACACCGGGGAGCTGTTTTTT,CASSLANTGELFF
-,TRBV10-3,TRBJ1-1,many,TGTGCCATCAGTGAGCGAGGACAGAACACTGAAGCTTTCTTT,CAISERGQNTEAFF
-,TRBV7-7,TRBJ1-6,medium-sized,TGTGCTAGCAGCTACCAACAGAATTCACCCCTCCACTTT,CASSYQQNSPLHF
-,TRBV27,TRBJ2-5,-,TGTGCCAGCAGGGGGAGGGGGGGGTTTAGCACAGATACCCAGTACTTC,CASRGRGGFSTDTQYF
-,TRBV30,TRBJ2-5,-,TGTGCCTGGAGTGTGTCTCCCATGATGGAGACCCAGTACTTC,CAWSVSPMMETQYF
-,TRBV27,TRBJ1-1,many,TGTGCCAGCCGCACTCAGCCAGCGAACACTGAAGCTTTCTTT,CASRTQPANTEAFF
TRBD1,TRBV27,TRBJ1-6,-,TGTGCCAGCAGTCGGACAGGGGATAATTCACCCCTCCACTTT,CASSRTGDNSPLHF
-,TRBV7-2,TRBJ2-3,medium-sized,TGTGCCAGCAGCTCGGACTTCCTTAGCACAGATACGCAGTATTTT,CASSSDFLSTDTQYF
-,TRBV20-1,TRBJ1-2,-,TGCAGTACCCCCGGGGCAGGAGGGACCTTC,CSTPGAGGTF
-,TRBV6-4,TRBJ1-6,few,TGTGCCAGCAGCTTTTCTATTCGACACAGCTCCTATAATTCACCCCTCCACTTT,CASSFSIRHSSYNSPLHF
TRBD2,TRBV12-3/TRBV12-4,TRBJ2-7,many,TGTGCCAGCAGTCAGGGCGGCGGGAGCGGGTCCTACGAGCAGTACTTC,CASSQGGGSGSYEQYF
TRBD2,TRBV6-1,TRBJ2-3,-,TGTGCGGGCAGCGGGGGGAGTGGCGGCGTTACGCAGTATTTC,CAGSGGSGGVTQYF
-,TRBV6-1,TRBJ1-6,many,TGTGCCAGCAGTGGACGGCTAAATTCACCCCTCCACTTT,CASSGRLNSPLHF
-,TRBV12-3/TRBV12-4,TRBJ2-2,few,TGTGCCAGCAGCTTAGCCCCAGTAAACACCGGGGAGCTGTTTTTT,CASSLAPVNTGELFF
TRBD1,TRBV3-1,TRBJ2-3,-,TGTGCCAGCAGCCATGACAGGGCAGATACGCAGTATTTT,CASSHDRADTQYF
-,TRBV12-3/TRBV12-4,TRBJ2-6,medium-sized,TGTGCCCAACTTCGGGCTGGGGCCAACGTCCTGACTTTC,CAQLRAGANVLTF
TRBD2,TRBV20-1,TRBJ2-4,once,TGCAGTGCTAGACCACCGGGACTAGCCCACAATGACCAGTACTTC,CSARPPGLAHNDQYF
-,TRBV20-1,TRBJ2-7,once,TGCAGTGCTAGCCTTGCAGGGAGAGGTGAGCAGTACTTC,CSASLAGRGEQYF
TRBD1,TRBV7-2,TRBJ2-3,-,TGTGCCAGCAGACTCGAGAGGGGGCGAGGGAAAGATATTCAGTATTTT,CASRLERGRGKDIQYF
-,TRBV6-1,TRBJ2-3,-,TGTGCCAGCAGGCTGAGAGGCAAAAACACTCAGTATTTT,CASRLRGKNTQYF
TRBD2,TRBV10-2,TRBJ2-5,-,TGCGCCAGCAGCGGGGGACTAGCGGGGGGATTCCAAGAGACCCAGTACTTC,CASSGGLAGGFQETQYF
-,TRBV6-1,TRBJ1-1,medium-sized,TGTGCCAGCAGTGAAGAGGTGGGACGAAACACTGAAGCTTTCTTT,CASSEEVGRNTEAFF
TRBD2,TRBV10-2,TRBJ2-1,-,TGCGCCAGCAGTGAATTAGCGGGAGGAGAATCCTACAATGAGCAGTTCTTC,CASSELAGGESYNEQFF
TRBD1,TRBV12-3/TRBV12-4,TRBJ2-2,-,TGTGCCAGCAGTCTACTTCAGGGGACAGGGAAGAACACCGGGGAGCTGTTTTTT,CASSLLQGTGKNTGELFF
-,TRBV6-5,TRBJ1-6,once,TGTGCCAGCAGTTCCCAGAGGGTGGGCTCACCCCTCCACTTT,CASSSQRVGSPLHF
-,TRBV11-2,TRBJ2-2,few,TGTGCCAGCAGCTTAATCGGACCCGGGGAGCTGTTTTTT,CASSLIGPGELFF
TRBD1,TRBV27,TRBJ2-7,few,TGTGCCAGCAGTTTATCGTACAGGGGCTACGAGCAGTACTTC,CASSLSYRGYEQYF
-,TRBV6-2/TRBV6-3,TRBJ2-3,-,TGTGCCAGCAGCCACAGGCCGGGGCGCCGAGACAAAGAGACCCAGTATTTT,CASSHRPGRRDKETQYF
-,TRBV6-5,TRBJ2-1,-,TGTGCCAGCAGTTCCGACTACTACAATGCGCAGTTCTTC,CASSSDYYNAQFF
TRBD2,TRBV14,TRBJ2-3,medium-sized,TGTGCCAGCAGCCAGAGGACTCCATATAGCGGGAGGGCCGCAGATACGCAGTATTTT,CASSQRTPYSGRAADTQYF
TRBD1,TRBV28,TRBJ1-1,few,TGTGCCAGCAGTCCCCCCCGACAGGGGAACACTGAAGCTTTCTTT,CASSPPRQGNTEAFF
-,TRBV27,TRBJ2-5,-,TGTGCCAGCAGGGGGAGGCGGGGGCTTGACACAGAGACCCAGTACTTC,CASRGRRGLDTETQYF
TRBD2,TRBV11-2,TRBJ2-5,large,TGTGCCAGCAGCCCAACTAGCGGGACGGGAGAGACCCAGTACTTC,CASSPTSGTGETQYF